Below are 22 T cell receptor beta chains sequenced from a single sample in a study of regulatory T cells in long-lasting Graves disease. Time point in this sample: newly diagnosed GD, antithyroid drugs for less than 3 months. PBMC RNA served as the TCR library source. Building the TCR beta libraries relied on iRepertoire HTBI primers, and CDR3 regions underwent Arm-PCR. TCRdb re-called the multiplex PCR reads through MiXCR, storing one row per CDR3 protein. This sample carries some 400,000 distinct CDR3 sequences, approximately 15% of them seen once, and the ten largest clones take 16%. These data were also reused for a study on T cells in Graves' hyperthyroidism and ophthalmopathy.

The source was peripheral blood mononuclear cells (PBMCs), collected at new diagnosis, from a patient treated with antithyroid drugs. The receptors were gathered from a woman in her twenties or thirties with Graves disease.

This clonotype appeared many times. The genes are TRBV20-1 and TRBJ2-2; TRBD2 matches at 11 bases. The CDR3 is 16 amino acids. Germline values: CDR1 DFQATT, CDR2 SNEGSKA (reference sequence). With V trimmed by 0 bases and J by 7 bases, 7 bases remained unmatched. The CDR3 DNA reads as TGCAGTGCTAGAGATCTCCCTAGCGGGAGGTTCGGGGAGCTGTTTTTT. This encodes CSARDLPSGRFGELFF.

This clonotype was observed at least ten times. V is TRBV28 and J is TRBJ2-7, with 10 positions matching TRBD1. The V and J ends lost 5 bases and 2 bases, in that order; junction bases with no gene match: 6. Germline V lookup: CDR1 MDHEN, CDR2 SYDVKM. The CDR3 has 15 amino acids. Written as DNA, the CDR3 is TGTGCCAGCAGTACGAGGACAGGGGGGGCCTACGAGCAGTACTTC. Translating it yields CASSTRTGGAYEQYF. Complete variable domain (other parts from reference TRBV28 and TRBJ2-7): DVKVTQSSRYLVKRTGEKVFLECVQDMDHENMFWYRQDPGLGLRLIYFSYDVKMKEKGDIPEGYSVSREKKERFSLILESASTNQTSMYLCASSTRTGGAYEQYFGPGTRLTVT.

This clonotype was observed many times. The chain uses TRBV20-1 and TRBJ2-5; D unclear. This CDR3 is 12 amino acids long. Germline V gene sequence: CDR1 DFQATT, CDR2 SNEGSKA (reference sequence). The CDR3 loop reads CTFRALGETQYF. CDR3 DNA: TGCACCTTCCGGGCACTCGGGGAGACCCAGTACTTC.

This clonotype was picked up a small number of times. The rearrangement uses TRBV5-4 and TRBJ1-4; tentatively, D is TRBD1 (6 bases). There are 15 residues in the CDR3. The germline V gene has CDR1 SGHNT and CDR2 YYREEE (reference sequence). V gave up 4 bases and J gave up 7 bases, with 17 bases separating them. CDR3 in amino acids: CASSPRIGGTEKLFF. CDR3 nucleotide sequence: TGTGCCAGCAGCCCCAGGATTGGGGGCACTGAAAAACTGTTTTTT.

The chain joins TRBV5-5 to TRBJ2-7; 8 bases line up with TRBD1. This CDR3 region has 16 residues. Germline CDR1 and CDR2: SGHKS and YYEKEE (reference sequence). The V and J ends lost 3 bases and 1 base, in that order; junction bases with no gene match: 9. CDR3 in amino acids: CASSSMLRDRSYEQYF. The DNA of the CDR3 is TGTGCCAGCAGCTCTATGCTCCGGGACAGGTCCTACGAGCAGTACTTC.

This clonotype was seen more than once but under ten times. V gene TRBV5-1 combines with J gene TRBJ2-3; 9 bases match TRBD1. The better agreement between TRBJ2-7 and the DNA end casts doubt on the J call. This CDR3 has 16 residues. In germline, CDR1 is SGHRS, CDR2 YFSETQ. CDR3 residues: CASSRSRDRETYEQYF. Written as DNA, the CDR3 is TGCGCCAGCAGCCGAAGCCGGGACAGGGAGACTTACGAGCAGTACTTC.

This chain joins TRBV19 and TRBJ1-5, with D uncertain. Trimming pared 3 bases from V and 0 bases from J, leaving 9 bases between. CDR3 length: 15 amino acids. CDR1 and CDR2 (germline): LNHDA, SQIVND (reference sequence). CDR3 sequence: CASSIARYSNQPQHF. CDR3 nucleotides: TGTGCCAGTAGTATCGCGCGTTATAGCAATCAGCCCCAGCATTTT.

The chain links TRBV19 to TRBJ2-7, with 9 bases fitting TRBD1. The V gene end was trimmed by 6 bases and the J gene end by 2 bases; junction bases not matched to a gene: 8. The CDR3 sequence is 15 residues long. Germline CDR1 reads LNHDA; CDR2 reads SQIVND (reference sequence). The CDR3 protein is CASSPDRGLTYEQYF. The CDR3 DNA reads as TGTGCCAGTAGCCCCGACAGGGGGTTAACCTACGAGCAGTACTTC. The full variable domain, its missing parts supplied by reference TRBV19 and TRBJ2-7, is DGGITQSPKYLFRKEGQNVTLSCEQNLNHDAMYWYRQDPGQGLRLIYYSQIVNDFQKGDIAEGYSVSREKKESFPLTVTSAQKNPTAFYLCASSPDRGLTYEQYFGPGTRLTVT.

The rearrangement joins TRBV7-9 to TRBJ2-1; the match to TRBD2 covers 14 bases. Germline V lookup: CDR1 SEHNR, CDR2 FQNEAQ (reference sequence). V was clipped by 5 bases and J by 8 bases; unmatched bases: 8. This CDR3 has 16 residues. The CDR3 spells CASSPRGLAGGYEQFF. For the CDR3, the DNA is TGTGCCAGCAGCCCCCGAGGACTAGCGGGGGGTTATGAGCAGTTCTTC.

This clonotype was counted only a few times. This sequence joins TRBV29-1 and TRBJ1-2, with 10 bases that match TRBD1. CDR1 and CDR2 from the germline V gene are SQVTM and ANQGSEA. CDR3 length: 12 residues. Trimming cost V 8 bases and J 5 bases; bases outside gene matches: 5. Written as DNA, the CDR3 is TGCAGCCTCAGACAGGGGGCGTATGGCTACACCTTC. Its translation: CSLRQGAYGYTF.

As to this clonotype: One base away lies a much larger clone, so this may be a sequencing read error. This sequence joins TRBV7-9 and TRBJ2-7; 13 bases line up with TRBD2. This CDR3 comprises 16 residues. Looked up from germline, CDR1 is SEHNR and CDR2 is FQNEAQ (reference sequence). The CDR3 loop is CASSPRTSGSPHEQYF. The CDR3 DNA follows: TGCGCCAGCAGCCCTCGGACTAGCGGGAGTCCCCACGAGCAGTACTTC.

Turning to this clonotype: A read error may explain this, as a much larger clone is one base away. Here the CDR3 reads CASSLVSTSGLSPYNEQFF. The CDR3 DNA follows: TGTGCCAGCAGCTTAGTTAGTACTAGCGGGCTGAGCCCCTACAATGAGCAGTTCTTC. V is TRBV7-3 and J is TRBJ2-1, with 9 bases lining up with TRBD2. CDR3 size: 19 residues. V was pared by 2 bases and J by 2 bases, with 13 bases of the junction left unmatched. CDR1 is SGHTA, CDR2 FQGTGA, per germline.

This sequence joins TRBV20-1 and TRBJ2-3; 7 bases align to TRBD2. The junction had 9 bases not matched to a gene; V was cut back by 5 bases and J by 4 bases. Looked up from germline, CDR1 is DFQATT and CDR2 is SNEGSKA (reference sequence). The CDR3 has 14 amino acids. DNA for the CDR3: TGCAGTGCTCTAGGGGCGGGAGAGGCAGATACGCAGTATTTT. The encoded protein is CSALGAGEADTQYF.

This clonotype was seen many times. The J gene is TRBJ2-7, the V gene TRBV7-2; D uncertain. The CDR3 length is 13 residues. Germline CDR1 is SGHTA and CDR2 is FQGNSA. Trimming stripped 1 base from V and 2 bases from J, with 6 bases between. This chain's CDR3 is CASSLDFPYEQYF. As DNA, the CDR3 is TGTGCCAGCAGCTTAGACTTCCCCTACGAGCAGTACTTC.

V is TRBV7-9 and J is TRBJ2-2, with D perhaps matching TRBD2 (5 bases). Germline V gene data show CDR1 as SEHNR and CDR2 as FQNEAQ (reference sequence). CDR3 length: 16 amino acids. The V end was cut by 5 bases, the J end by 8 bases, with 21 bases between. This CDR3 reads CASSRLLDLQRGELFF. CDR3 coding DNA: TGTGCCAGCAGCCGGTTACTGGACCTTCAGCGGGGGGAGCTGTTTTTT.

At least ten counts were recorded for this clonotype. The gene calls are TRBV10-3 and TRBJ1-2; tentative D call: TRBD1 (5 bases). CDR1 ENHRY and CDR2 SYGVKD come from the germline V gene. CDR3 size: 13 residues. The V and J ends lost 2 bases and 8 bases respectively, with 12 bases between them. The CDR3 nucleotides are TGTGCCATCAGTGAGCGCCAGGGAGGCGGCTACACCTTC. This encodes CAISERQGGGYTF.

V is TRBV29-1 and J is TRBJ1-5, with a possible D match to TRBD1 (5 bases). Germline V CDR1 and CDR2: SQVTM, ANQGSEA. V gave up 7 bases and J gave up 4 bases, with 11 bases separating them. This CDR3 comprises 12 residues. The CDR3 loop is CSAGGGNQPQHF. CDR3 in DNA: TGCAGCGCCGGGGGTGGGAATCAGCCCCAGCATTTT. The variable domain in full, completed from reference TRBV29-1 and TRBJ1-5, reads SAVISQKPSRDICQRGTSLTIQCQVDSQVTMMFWYRQQPGQSLTLIATANQGSEATYESGFVIDKFPISRPNLTFSTLTVSNMSPEDSSIYLCSAGGGNQPQHFGDGTRLSIL.

The rearrangement links TRBV24-1 to TRBJ2-4; no clear D. CDR1 is KGHDR, CDR2 SFDVKD, per germline. Trimming left V 2 bases short and J 2 bases short, with 12 bases between. The CDR3 is 16 residues long. The CDR3, as DNA: TGTGCCACCAGTGATTCGTTTCAGTCGTCCAAAAACATTCAGTACTTC. Amino acid sequence: CATSDSFQSSKNIQYF.

The rearrangement joins TRBV9 to TRBJ1-6; possibly TRBD1 for D (6 bases). The CDR3 length is 15 residues. Trimming removed 4 bases at V and 4 bases at J, with 12 bases between. CDR1 SGDLS and CDR2 YYNGEE come from the germline V gene. The CDR3 sequence: CASSPWGQYNSPLHF. The CDR3 DNA sequence: TGTGCCAGCAGCCCATGGGGGCAGTATAATTCACCCCTCCACTTT.

This clonotype has just a few counts. The chain couples TRBV6-5 to TRBJ1-2; 9 nucleotides line up with TRBD1. Germline V gives CDR1 MNHEY, CDR2 SVGAGI. The V segment lost 4 bases and the J segment 3 bases; nucleotides outside the gene matches: 6. CDR3 length: 15 residues. The CDR3 sequence: CASSWGQGFDYGYTF. CDR3 sequence (DNA): TGTGCCAGCAGTTGGGGACAGGGATTTGACTATGGCTACACCTTC.

This clonotype was observed at least ten times. The genes are TRBV6-2 or TRBV6-3 and TRBJ2-3; D might be TRBD1 or TRBD2, each matching 5 bases. Trimming took 2 bases from V and 2 from J, leaving 8 bases between them. From germline, CDR1 is MNHEY and CDR2 SVGEGT. CDR3 length equals 14 residues. The CDR3 coding sequence is TGTGCCAGCAGTTACGGGACCACCACAGATACGCAGTATTTT. Protein sequence: CASSYGTTTDTQYF.

This clonotype was counted only a few times. The rearrangement joins TRBV2 to TRBJ2-3; D might be TRBD1 or TRBD2, each matching 5 bases. The V gene lost 2 bases and the J gene lost 6 bases, with 6 bases spanning the gap. In germline, CDR1 is SNHLY, CDR2 FYNNEI. This CDR3 is built from 12 residues. In DNA form, the CDR3 reads TGTGCCAGCAGTGAAAGGGACGATACGCAGTATTTT. The encoded protein is CASSERDDTQYF.